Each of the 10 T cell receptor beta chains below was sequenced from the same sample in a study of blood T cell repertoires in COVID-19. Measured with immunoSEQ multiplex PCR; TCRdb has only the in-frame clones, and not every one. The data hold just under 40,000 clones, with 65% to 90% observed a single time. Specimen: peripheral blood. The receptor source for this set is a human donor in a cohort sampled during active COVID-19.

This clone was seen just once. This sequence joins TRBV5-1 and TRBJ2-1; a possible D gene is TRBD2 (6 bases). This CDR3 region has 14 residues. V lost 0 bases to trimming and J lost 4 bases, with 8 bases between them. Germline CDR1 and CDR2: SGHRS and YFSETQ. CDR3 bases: TGCGCCAGCAGCTTGGCGGGAGCTTACAATGAGCAGTTCTTC. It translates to CASSLAGAYNEQFF. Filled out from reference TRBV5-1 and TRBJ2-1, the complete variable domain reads KAGVTQTPRYLIKTRGQQVTLSCSPISGHRSVSWYQQTPGQGLQFLFEYFSETQRNKGNFPGRFSGRQFSNSRSEMNVSTLELGDSALYLCASSLAGAYNEQFFGPGTRLTVL.

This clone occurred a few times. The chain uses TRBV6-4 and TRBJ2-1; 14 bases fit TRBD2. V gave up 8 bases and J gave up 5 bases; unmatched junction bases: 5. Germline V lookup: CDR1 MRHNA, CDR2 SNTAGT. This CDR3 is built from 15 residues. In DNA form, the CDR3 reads TGTGCCAGCCCGGGACTAGCGGGGGAAAACAATGAGCAGTTCTTC. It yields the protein CASPGLAGENNEQFF.

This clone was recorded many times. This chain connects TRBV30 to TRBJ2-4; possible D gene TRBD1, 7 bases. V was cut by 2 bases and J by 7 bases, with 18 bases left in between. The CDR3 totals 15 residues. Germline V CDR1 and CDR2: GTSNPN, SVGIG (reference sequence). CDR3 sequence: CAWSRGRGEFNIQYF. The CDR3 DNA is TGTGCCTGGAGTAGGGGGCGGGGAGAGTTTAACATTCAGTACTTC.

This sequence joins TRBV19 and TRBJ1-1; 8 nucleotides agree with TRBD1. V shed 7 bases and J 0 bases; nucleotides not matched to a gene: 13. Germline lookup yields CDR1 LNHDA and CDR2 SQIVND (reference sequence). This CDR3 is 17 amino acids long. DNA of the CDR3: TGTGCCAGTATTCCGGACAGGGAGAATCTAATGAACACTGAAGCTTTCTTT. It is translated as CASIPDRENLMNTEAFF.

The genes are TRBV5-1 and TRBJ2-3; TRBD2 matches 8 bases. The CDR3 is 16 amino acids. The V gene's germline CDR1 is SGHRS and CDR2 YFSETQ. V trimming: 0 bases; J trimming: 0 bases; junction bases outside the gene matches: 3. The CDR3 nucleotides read TGCGCCAGCAGCTTGGGGACTAGCAGCAGCACAGATACGCAGTATTTT. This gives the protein CASSLGTSSSTDTQYF.

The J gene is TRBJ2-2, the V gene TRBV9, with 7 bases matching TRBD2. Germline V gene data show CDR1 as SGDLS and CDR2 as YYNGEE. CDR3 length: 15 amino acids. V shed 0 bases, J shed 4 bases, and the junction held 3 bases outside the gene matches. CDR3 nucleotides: TGTGCCAGCAGCGTAGTTGCTAGCGGCACCGGGGAGCTGTTTTTT. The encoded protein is CASSVVASGTGELFF.

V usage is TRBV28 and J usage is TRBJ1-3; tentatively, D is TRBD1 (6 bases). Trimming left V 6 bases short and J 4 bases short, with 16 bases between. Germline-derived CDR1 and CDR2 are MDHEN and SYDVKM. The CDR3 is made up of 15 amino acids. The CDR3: CASSRGHQAGNTIYF. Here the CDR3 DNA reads TGTGCCAGCAGCCGGGGACACCAAGCAGGAAACACCATATATTTT.

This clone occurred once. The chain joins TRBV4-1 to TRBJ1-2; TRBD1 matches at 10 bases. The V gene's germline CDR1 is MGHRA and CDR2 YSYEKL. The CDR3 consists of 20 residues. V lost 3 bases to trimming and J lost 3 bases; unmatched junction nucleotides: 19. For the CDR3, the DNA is TGCGCCAGCAGCCAGAGGTGGCCGACAGGGGGCGCGGGCTCGGACTATGGCTACACCTTC. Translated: CASSQRWPTGGAGSDYGYTF.

CDR3 sequence: CASSLRGSYEQYF. As DNA, the CDR3 is TGTGCCAGCAGTTTACGGGGCTCCTACGAGCAGTACTTC. The chain carries TRBV27 and TRBJ2-7; TRBD2 is a possible D gene (5 bases). The CDR3 covers 13 residues. Germline CDR1 reads MNHEY; CDR2 reads SMNVEV (reference sequence). Trimming removed 2 bases from V and 0 bases from J, with 5 bases in between.

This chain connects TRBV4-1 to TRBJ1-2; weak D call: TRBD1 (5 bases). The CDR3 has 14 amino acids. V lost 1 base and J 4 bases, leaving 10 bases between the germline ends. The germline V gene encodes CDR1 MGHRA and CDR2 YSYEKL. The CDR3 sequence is CASSQADSLYGYTF. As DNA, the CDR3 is TGCGCCAGCAGCCAAGCTGACAGCCTCTATGGCTACACCTTC.